This T cell receptor (beta chain) was recovered during a study of blood T cell repertoires in COVID-19. Study-level information: Samples taken during acute and convalescent COVID-19 were collected in the United States, Italy and Spain.

Assignments of participants to cohorts depended upon their own reported clinical history. Produced via immunoSEQ multiplex PCR; TCRdb's table is partial and in-frame only. The sample lists approximately 240,000 clones, 86% occurring once. The receptor comes from a woman aged 45-65 years in a cohort exposed to, infected with or recovered from COVID-19 (not recorded which). The source material was PBMCs or T cells enriched from blood (not recorded which).

The CDR3 DNA reads TGTGCCAGCAGCCCTGGAGCGGCCGGCACAGATACGCAGTATTTT. Encoded protein: CASSPGAAGTDTQYF. This sequence joins TRBV7-2 and TRBJ2-3, with D perhaps TRBD2 (5 bases). CDR1 SGHTA and CDR2 FQGNSA come from the germline V gene. Between the trimmed V and J ends, which lost 5 bases and 1 base, there was a span of 13 bases. This CDR3 is 15 amino acids long.